This TCR beta chain was observed in a study of blood T cell repertoires in COVID-19. This CDR3 is 16 amino acids long. Per the germline V gene, CDR1 is MDHEN and CDR2 is SYDVKM. V lost 6 bases and J lost 3, with 15 bases in between. Profiling relied on immunoSEQ multiplex PCR, and the TCRdb table lists in-frame clones only, not all of them. The top ten clones hold about 12% of a sample with 80,000 or so clones, 82% of them seen once. The chain is built from TRBV28 and TRBJ2-6; D unclear. Sequenced: peripheral blood. This clonotype was obtained from a man older than 75 with acute or convalescent COVID-19. CDR3: CASSSSSRSGANVLTF. The CDR3 bases are TGTGCCAGCAGCTCTTCATCTAGAAGTGGGGCCAACGTCCTGACTTTC.